This is a list of T cell receptor beta chains from one sample in a study of cytomegalovirus exposure and HLA in healthy donors. TCRdb's copy holds only in-frame clones and misses some; the assay was immunoSEQ multiplex PCR. Here the sample spans fewer than 95,000 clones, around three quarters being singletons. The sequencing input was PBMCs. All receptors come from a man aged 25 to 45 in good health and CMV-seronegative. CDR3s include the opening cysteine and the closing phenylalanine or tryptophan. Fields, in order: J gene, V gene, D gene, CDR3 length, clone size, CDR3 DNA, CDR3 protein. D genes are given only for firm matches. The listing skips clone size in some rows; elsewhere it reads once, few, many or a size class.

>TRBJ1-2|TRBV28|TRBD1|16|few
TGTGCCAGCAACAGGATTACAGGGGGGATGTACTATGGCTACACCTTC
CASNRITGGMYYGYTF
>TRBJ2-7|TRBV9|TRBD2|16|.
TGTGCCAGCAGCCCACGAGAGGTAGCGGGGAGCTACGAGCAGTACTTC
CASSPREVAGSYEQYF
>TRBJ1-2|TRBV7-9|.|15|once
TGTGCCAGCAGCCCTAACGACAGGTTTAACTATGGCTACACCTTC
CASSPNDRFNYGYTF
>TRBJ1-1|TRBV19|TRBD1|16|few
TGTGCCAGTAGTATAGGGGGGACAGGGTTGTTCCCTGAAGCTTTCTTT
CASSIGGTGLFPEAFF
>TRBJ2-2|TRBV4-3|TRBD1|16|.
TGCGCCAGCAGCCGAGGACAGGGGGCAATGGGCGGGGAGCTGTTTTTT
CASSRGQGAMGGELFF
>TRBJ1-1|TRBV5-1|.|13|.
TGCGCCAGCAGCAGAGGGGGGGTGAATGAAGCTTTCTTT
CASSRGGVNEAFF
>TRBJ1-1|TRBV6-5|.|15|few
TGTGCCAGCAGTCAATCCGGGACAATAAGTACTGAAGCTTTCTTT
CASSQSGTISTEAFF
>TRBJ2-4|TRBV5-4|TRBD2|15|.
TGTGCCAGCAGCGCGGGTCTAGCGGGGGGAAACATTCAGTACTTC
CASSAGLAGGNIQYF
>TRBJ1-1|TRBV11-3|TRBD1|14|.
TGTGCCAGCAGGGACAGGGCGGCGGGCCCTGAAGCTTTCTTT
CASRDRAAGPEAFF
>TRBJ1-1|TRBV7-9|TRBD1|13|.
TGTGCCAGCAGCTTCGACAGGGGCACTGAAGCTTTCTTT
CASSFDRGTEAFF
>TRBJ1-2|TRBV11-2|.|16|.
TGTGCCAGCAGCTTAGCCCCGGGCAGGGGAGACTATGGCTACACCTTC
CASSLAPGRGDYGYTF
>TRBJ1-2|TRBV10-2|.|12|.
TGCGCCAGCAGGATAGACAGCTATGGCTACACCTTC
CASRIDSYGYTF
>TRBJ1-2|TRBV7-2|.|12|.
TGTGCCAGCAGTTTCAATAACTATGGCTACACCTTC
CASSFNNYGYTF
>TRBJ1-2|TRBV6-6|.|15|once
TGTGCCAGCACACTGAGGGCAGATCGTAACTATGGCTACACCTTC
CASTLRADRNYGYTF
>TRBJ2-2|TRBV7-3|TRBD2|17|.
TGTGCCAGCAGCTTGCTAGCGGGAGGGCCGTTCACCGGGGAGCTGTTTTTT
CASSLLAGGPFTGELFF
>TRBJ2-7|TRBV6-5|.|13|.
TGTGCCAGCAGTGCAGGGATCTCCTACGAGCAGTACTTC
CASSAGISYEQYF
>TRBJ1-5|TRBV4-1|.|17|.
TGCGCCAGCAGCCAAGAATGGACAGATTATAGCAATCAGCCCCAGCATTTT
CASSQEWTDYSNQPQHF
>TRBJ1-4|TRBV2|.|16|.
TGTGCCAGCAGTGCCCTTCAAGGAGGGATCAATGAAAAACTGTTTTTT
CASSALQGGINEKLFF
>TRBJ1-2|TRBV18|.|12|.
TGTGCCAGCTCAGCCGCCGGAGAGGGCTACACCTTC
CASSAAGEGYTF
>TRBJ1-4|TRBV9|.|15|few
TGTGCCAGCAGCGTAGTGGGGGGGGCTAATGAAAAACTGTTTTTT
CASSVVGGANEKLFF
>TRBJ1-2|TRBV12-1|.|12|.
TGTGCCAGCAGCCCGGCTAACTATGGCTACACCTTC
CASSPANYGYTF
>TRBJ2-1|TRBV9|.|14|.
TGTGCCAGCAGCGACCAGACAGGGAGGAATGAGCAGTTCTTC
CASSDQTGRNEQFF
>TRBJ1-1|TRBV11-3|TRBD1|18|once
TGTGCCAGCAGCTCCACGACAGGGGCGGGTTTGGGATACACTGAAGCTTTCTTT
CASSSTTGAGLGYTEAFF
>TRBJ2-7|TRBV9|TRBD1|15|few
TGTGCCAGCAGCTTAGGACAGGGGACCTTATACGAGCAGTACTTC
CASSLGQGTLYEQYF
>TRBJ2-7|TRBV20-1|.|11|.
TGCAGTGCTAGACAGGGCTACGAGCAGTACTTC
CSARQGYEQYF
>TRBJ1-2|TRBV9|TRBD1|16|.
TGTGCCAGCAGCGTAGCTACGGGACAGCCTAACTATGGCTACACCTTC
CASSVATGQPNYGYTF
>TRBJ1-1|TRBV6-1|.|16|.
TGTGCCAGCAGTGAACGCGCGTCTTCCATGAACACTGAAGCTTTCTTT
CASSERASSMNTEAFF
>TRBJ2-5|TRBV27|.|16|.
TGTGCCAGCAGTTTATCAGTTCCTGGCTCCCAAGAGACCCAGTACTTC
CASSLSVPGSQETQYF
>TRBJ2-1|TRBV6-1|.|15|.
TGTGCCAGCTGCCTAGGGCAGGGTGCCTACAATGAGCAGTTCTTC
CASCLGQGAYNEQFF
>TRBJ1-5|TRBV2|.|14|.
TGTGCCAGCAGTATCGGAACCAGCGATCAGCCCCAGCATTTT
CASSIGTSDQPQHF
>TRBJ2-1|TRBV27|.|13|.
TGTGCCAGTCAGGGGACGCCTTTCTCTGAGCAGTTCTTC
CASQGTPFSEQFF
>TRBJ1-5|TRBV5-1|TRBD1|18|.
TGCGCCAGCAGCTTGGGGGGGGGACAGGGGGGATTAAATCAGCCCCAGCATTTT
CASSLGGGQGGLNQPQHF